A single sample gave rise to the 25 T cell receptor beta chains below, sequenced in a study of blood T cell repertoires in COVID-19. Clones were sequenced by immunoSEQ multiplex PCR, and TCRdb holds only the in-frame ones, with some missing. Of about 150,000 clones listed, over 75% are singletons. Sequenced sample: peripheral blood. These receptor sequences come from a human donor in a cohort sampled during active COVID-19.

The chain recombines TRBV7-9 with TRBJ2-7; D is uncertain. Trimming pared 3 bases from V and 1 base from J, leaving 7 bases between. This CDR3 region has 13 residues. CDR1 is SEHNR and CDR2 is FQNEAQ in the germline V gene (reference sequence). The CDR3 region has the DNA TGTGCCAGCAGCTTTGGCGGATCCTACGAGCAGTACGTC. Its translation: CASSFGGSYEQYV.

This clone was picked up many times. V is TRBV4-3 and J is TRBJ1-2, with D possibly matching TRBD1 (5 bases). Germline V gives CDR1 LGHNA, CDR2 YSLEER. The CDR3 contains 13 residues. The V end was cut by 4 bases, the J end by 5 bases, with 11 bases between. The CDR3 here is CASSPDISYGYTF. The CDR3 DNA is TGCGCCAGCAGCCCGGACATCTCTTATGGCTACACCTTC.

The chain has TRBV4-1 and TRBJ1-5; D perhaps matches TRBD1 (5 bases). Trimming took off 4 bases at V and 1 base at J, with 17 bases between the two ends. Germline V lookup: CDR1 MGHRA, CDR2 YSYEKL. The CDR3 has 17 amino acids. For the CDR3, the DNA is TGCGCCAGCAGCCCAGCCCCAGCAGGGTTGAGCAATCAGCCCCAGCATTTT. It is translated as CASSPAPAGLSNQPQHF.

This clone appeared once. This chain links TRBV7-9 with TRBJ2-7; tentative D call: TRBD1 (6 bases). The CDR3 is 14 amino acids. In germline, CDR1 is SEHNR, CDR2 FQNEAQ (reference sequence). Trimming stripped 3 bases from V and 3 bases from J, with 12 bases between. The CDR3 nucleotides are TGTGCCAGCAGCTTTGAGGGACACAGCTACGAGCAGTACGTC. This codes for CASSFEGHSYEQYV.

This sequence joins TRBV11-3 and TRBJ2-3, with TRBD2 identical over 8 bases. CDR1 SGHNT and CDR2 YENEEA come from the germline V gene. J gave up 0 bases and V 5 bases, and 4 bases lay outside the gene matches. The CDR3 is 15 amino acids. The CDR3 here is CASSTRGGSTDTQYF. As DNA, the CDR3 is TGTGCCAGCAGCACCCGGGGGGGGAGCACAGATACGCAGTATTTT.

This sequence joins TRBV11-2 and TRBJ2-1; no firm D call. CDR1 and CDR2 (germline): SGHAT, FQNNGV. V lost 3 bases, J lost 2 bases, and 8 bases lay in between. The CDR3 spans 14 residues. CDR3 sequence (DNA): TGTGCCAGCAGCTTTTACAGTACCTACAATGAGCAGTTCTTC. Protein: CASSFYSTYNEQFF.

CDR3 loop: CASSLSGGNEQFF. CDR3 in DNA: TGTGCCAGCAGTTTATCCGGGGGCAATGAGCAGTTCTTC. V is TRBV12-3 or TRBV12-4 and J is TRBJ2-1; a possible D gene is TRBD2 (6 bases). The V gene lost 2 bases and the J gene lost 6 bases, with 8 bases spanning the gap. The CDR3 is 13 amino acids.

The rearrangement joins TRBV5-1 to TRBJ1-3; D is perhaps TRBD1 (6 bases). Germline V gene lookup returns CDR1 SGHRS and CDR2 YFSETQ. This CDR3 has 13 residues. Trimming took off 7 bases at V and 0 bases at J, with 8 bases between the two ends. CDR3 in DNA: TGCGCCAGCTCGGACAGCTCTGGAAACACCATATATTTT. This gives the protein CASSDSSGNTIYF.

The CDR3 nucleotides are TGTGCCATCCGGTCGGGGGGGGCGGGTAGGTCACCCCTCCACTTT. Its translation is CAIRSGGAGRSPLHF. V usage is TRBV24-1 and J usage is TRBJ1-6, with a tentative D call TRBD1 (6 bases). This CDR3 is built from 15 residues. CDR1 KGHDR and CDR2 SFDVKD come from the germline V gene. Trimming shortened V by 11 bases and J by 10 bases, and 23 bases separated the two germline ends.

The chain has TRBV27 and TRBJ1-1, with 8 bases aligning to TRBD1. V shed 4 bases and J 3 bases; nucleotides not matched to a gene: 7. The germline CDR1 and CDR2 sequences are MNHEY and SMNVEV (reference sequence). The length of the CDR3 is 15 residues. The CDR3 is CASSSPGQVHTEAFF. The CDR3 DNA reads as TGTGCCAGCAGTTCCCCGGGACAGGTCCACACTGAAGCTTTCTTT.

This chain links TRBV6-6 with TRBJ1-2; possible D gene TRBD1, 5 bases. CDR1 MNHNY and CDR2 SVGAGI come from the germline V gene (reference sequence). The germline V and J ends were trimmed by 5 bases and 1 base, with 11 bases remaining between them. This CDR3 contains 14 residues. The CDR3 sequence is CASSGAWGNYGYTF. The CDR3 DNA reads TGTGCCAGCAGTGGGGCCTGGGGTAACTATGGCTACACCTTC.

The chain employs TRBV5-1 and TRBJ2-2; a possible D gene is TRBD1 (5 bases). There are 15 residues in the CDR3. V lost 0 bases to trimming and J lost 4 bases, with 10 bases between them. From germline, CDR1 is SGHRS and CDR2 YFSETQ. The CDR3 DNA is TGCGCCAGCAGCTTGGGAAACAGGTCCACCGGGGAGCTGTTTTTT. Its translation is CASSLGNRSTGELFF.

The chain carries TRBV2 and TRBJ2-5; 7 nucleotides align to TRBD1. The germline V gene encodes CDR1 SNHLY and CDR2 FYNNEI. V dropped 4 bases and J dropped 4; count of bases not matched to a gene: 0. The CDR3 sequence is 12 residues long. For the CDR3, the DNA is TGTGCCAGCAGTGGACAGGGAGAGACCCAGTACTTC. Translating gives CASSGQGETQYF.

There are a few counts of this clone. This rearrangement joins TRBV19 to TRBJ2-1; no reliable D call. Trimming left V 7 bases short and J 9 bases short, with 10 bases between. In germline, CDR1 is LNHDA, CDR2 SQIVND (reference sequence). The CDR3 has 11 amino acids. CDR3 DNA sequence: TGTGCCAGTAAAGTTAGTGCTGAGCAGTTCTTC. Its protein is CASKVSAEQFF.

The chain links TRBV7-2 to TRBJ1-2; TRBD1 might be the D (5 bases). Germline V gives CDR1 SGHTA, CDR2 FQGNSA. This CDR3 comprises 16 residues. Trimming left V 1 base short and J 8 bases short, with 20 bases between. For the CDR3, the DNA is TGTGCCAGCAGCTTAGGGGGCTCGACAGTTCTGAGAGGCTACACCTTC. Protein sequence: CASSLGGSTVLRGYTF.

This chain links TRBV7-2 with TRBJ2-4; D is possibly TRBD1 (6 bases). V was trimmed by 4 bases and J by 1 base, leaving 14 bases between them. This CDR3 has 16 residues. The germline V gene has CDR1 SGHTA and CDR2 FQGNSA. As DNA, the CDR3 is TGTGCCAGCAGCTCCGAATCAACAGGGGCCAAAAACATTCAGTACTTC. Its translation is CASSSESTGAKNIQYF.

This clone was recorded once. CDR3 DNA: TGTGCCAGCCTTGCCGGGACATCCTTCGGTGGCTACACCTTC. Translated: CASLAGTSFGGYTF. The rearrangement uses TRBV2 and TRBJ1-2; a possible D gene is TRBD1 (6 bases). The CDR3 contains 14 residues. The V gene lost 8 bases and the J gene lost 7 bases, with 20 bases spanning the gap. Germline loops: CDR1 SNHLY, CDR2 FYNNEI.

The chain has TRBV9 and TRBJ2-1; 8 positions agree with TRBD2. This CDR3 is 14 amino acids long. Germline CDR1 reads SGDLS; CDR2 reads YYNGEE. The V gene end was trimmed by 0 bases and the J gene end by 8 bases; junction bases not matched to a gene: 4. In DNA, the CDR3 is TGTGCCAGCAGCGTAGGCGGGGGGCTCGATGAGCAGTTCTTC. Protein product: CASSVGGGLDEQFF.

This clone showed up just a few times. V gene TRBV5-5 combines with J gene TRBJ2-7; 11 bases are shared with TRBD2. The junction had 5 bases not matched to a gene; V was cut back by 4 bases and J by 2 bases. This CDR3 has 15 amino acids. Germline assignment: CDR1 SGHKS and CDR2 YYEKEE (reference sequence). The CDR3: CASSPGTSGTYEQYV. The CDR3 DNA is TGTGCCAGCAGCCCGGGGACTAGCGGTACCTACGAGCAGTACGTC.

This clone appeared a few times. This sequence joins TRBV7-8 and TRBJ2-1; 10 nucleotides align to TRBD1. The junction had 10 bases not matched to a gene; V was cut back by 5 bases and J by 12 bases. Germline values: CDR1 SGHVS, CDR2 FQNEAQ. This CDR3 is 14 amino acids long. This CDR3 is CASSPRTGGRGQFF. In DNA, the CDR3 is TGTGCCAGCAGCCCTCGGACAGGGGGAAGAGGGCAGTTCTTC.

The V call is TRBV11-3, the J call TRBJ2-3, with 7 nucleotides matching TRBD2. The CDR3 runs to 15 residues. Germline CDR1 SGHNT, CDR2 YENEEA. With V trimmed by 7 bases and J by 1 base, 8 bases remained unmatched. This CDR3 is CASTLGLAGTDTQYF. Here the CDR3 DNA reads TGTGCCAGCACCCTGGGGCTAGCGGGCACAGATACGCAGTATTTT. The entire variable domain, with the rest obtained from reference TRBV11-3 and TRBJ2-3, is as follows: EAGVVQSPRYKIIEKKQPVAFWCNPISGHNTLYWYLQNLGQGPELLIRYENEEAVDDSQLPKDRFSAERLKGVDSTLKIQPAELGDSAVYLCASTLGLAGTDTQYFGPGTRLTVL.

This chain joins TRBV5-6 and TRBJ2-6; 8 positions agree with TRBD2. The V gene end was trimmed by 0 bases and the J gene end by 2 bases; junction bases not matched to a gene: 1. The CDR3 consists of 16 residues. Germline V gene sequence: CDR1 SGHDT, CDR2 YYEEEE. CDR3 nucleotides: TGTGCCAGCAGCTTGGCCGGGAGGGCTGGGGCCAACGTCCTGACTTTC. Translated, it gives CASSLAGRAGANVLTF. Full variable domain (outside the CDR3, taken from reference TRBV5-6 and TRBJ2-6): DAGVTQSPTHLIKTRGQQVTLRCSPKSGHDTVSWYQQALGQGPQFIFQYYEEEERQRGNFPDRFSGHQFPNYSSELNVNALLLGDSALYLCASSLAGRAGANVLTFGAGSRLTVL.

The rearrangement joins TRBV5-1 to TRBJ2-7; possible D gene TRBD1, 5 bases. The germline V gene encodes CDR1 SGHRS and CDR2 YFSETQ. The V end lost 3 bases, the J end lost 2 bases, and 12 bases lay between the germline ends. This CDR3 is 14 amino acids long. The CDR3 protein is CASSYEQVPYEQYF. DNA for the CDR3: TGCGCCAGCAGCTACGAACAGGTCCCCTACGAGCAGTACTTC.

V and J are TRBV6-1 and TRBJ2-7; 11 nucleotides agree with TRBD2. The CDR3 consists of 18 residues. V dropped 1 base and J dropped 3; count of bases not matched to a gene: 11. Germline-derived CDR1 and CDR2 are MNHNS and SASEGT. The CDR3 sequence: CASSEGGKTSGIHYEQYV. DNA of the CDR3: TGTGCCAGCAGTGAAGGGGGAAAGACTAGCGGGATTCACTACGAGCAGTACGTC.

V usage is TRBV7-9 and J usage is TRBJ2-7, with TRBD1 as a possible D gene (6 bases). CDR3 length equals 14 residues. V lost 5 bases to trimming and J lost 5 bases, with 16 bases between them. Looked up from germline, CDR1 is SEHNR and CDR2 is FQNEAQ (reference sequence). CDR3 in amino acids: CASSRRDNGHEQYF. CDR3 DNA sequence: TGTGCCAGCAGCCGCCGGGACAACGGGCACGAGCAGTACTTC.